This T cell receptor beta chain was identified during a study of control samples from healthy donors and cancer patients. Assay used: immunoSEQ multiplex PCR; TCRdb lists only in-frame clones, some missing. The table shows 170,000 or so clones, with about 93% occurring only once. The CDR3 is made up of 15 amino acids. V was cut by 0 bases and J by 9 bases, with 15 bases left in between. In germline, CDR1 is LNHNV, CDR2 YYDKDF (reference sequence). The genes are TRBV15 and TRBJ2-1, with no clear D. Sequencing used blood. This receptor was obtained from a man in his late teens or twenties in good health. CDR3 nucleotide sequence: TGTGCCACCAGCAGAGACTCCGAGGTGAAGAGTGAGCAGTTCTTC. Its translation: CATSRDSEVKSEQFF.